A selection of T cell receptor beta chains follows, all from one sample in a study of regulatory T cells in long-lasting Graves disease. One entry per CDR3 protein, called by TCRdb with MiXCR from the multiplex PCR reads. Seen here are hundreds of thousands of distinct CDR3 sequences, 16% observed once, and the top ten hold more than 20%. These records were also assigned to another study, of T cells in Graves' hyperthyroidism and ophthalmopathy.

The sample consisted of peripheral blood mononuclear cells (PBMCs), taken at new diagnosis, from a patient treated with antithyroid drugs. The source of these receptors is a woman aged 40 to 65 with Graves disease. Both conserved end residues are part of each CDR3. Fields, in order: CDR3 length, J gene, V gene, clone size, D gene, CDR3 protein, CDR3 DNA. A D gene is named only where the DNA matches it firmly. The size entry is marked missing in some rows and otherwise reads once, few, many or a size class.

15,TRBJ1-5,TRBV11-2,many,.,CASSAGAGLNQPQHF,TGTGCCAGCAGCGCCGGAGCAGGGTTGAATCAGCCCCAGCATTTT
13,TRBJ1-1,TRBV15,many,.,CATSRDLRTEAFF,TGTGCCACCAGCAGAGACCTTCGTACTGAAGCTTTCTTT
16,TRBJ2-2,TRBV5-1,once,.,CASSLVAGDNTGELSF,TGCGCCAGCAGCTTGGTTGCGGGGGACAACACCGGGGAGCTGTCTTTT
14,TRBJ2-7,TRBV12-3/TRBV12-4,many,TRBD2,CASTRTSASYEQYF,TGTGCCAGCACCCGGACTAGCGCGTCCTACGAGCAGTACTTC
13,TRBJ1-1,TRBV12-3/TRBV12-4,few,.,CASSPDGVGEAFF,TGTGCCAGCAGTCCCGACGGCGTTGGGGAAGCTTTCTTT
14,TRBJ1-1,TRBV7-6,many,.,CASSLDRESTEAFF,TGTGCCAGCAGCTTAGATAGGGAGTCCACTGAAGCTTTCTTT
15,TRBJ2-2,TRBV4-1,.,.,CASSQSPGGPGELFF,TGCGCCAGCAGCCAATCCCCCGGGGGGCCCGGGGAGCTGTTTTTT
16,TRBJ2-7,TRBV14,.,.,CASSQDLGGVNYEQYF,TGTGCCAGCAGCCAAGATCTTGGGGGTGTTAACTACGAGCAGTACTTC
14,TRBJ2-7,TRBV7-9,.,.,CASSPWSNAGEQYF,TGTGCCAGCAGCCCGTGGTCAAACGCGGGAGAGCAGTACTTC
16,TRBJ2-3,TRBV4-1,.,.,CASSQVQDRGTDTQYF,TGCGCCAGCAGCCAAGTTCAGGACCGGGGCACAGATACGCAGTATTTT
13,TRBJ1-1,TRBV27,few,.,CASKAGSNTEAFF,TGTGCCAGTAAGGCGGGGTCCAACACTGAAGCTTTCTTT
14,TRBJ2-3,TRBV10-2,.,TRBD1,CASSGQGFTDTQYF,TGCGCCAGCAGTGGACAGGGATTTACAGATACGCAGTATTTT
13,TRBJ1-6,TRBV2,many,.,CASSVAENSPLHF,TGTGCCAGCAGTGTAGCGGAAAATTCACCCCTCCACTTT
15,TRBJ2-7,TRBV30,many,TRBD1,CAWSALETGGYEQYF,TGTGCCTGGAGTGCCCTAGAGACAGGGGGCTACGAGCAGTACTTC
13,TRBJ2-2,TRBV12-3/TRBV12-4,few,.,CASSLFSSAELFF,TGTGCCAGCAGTTTATTTAGTTCGGCGGAGCTGTTTTTT
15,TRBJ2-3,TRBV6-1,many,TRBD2,CASTSVAGAVDTQYF,TGTGCCAGCACCTCGGTAGCGGGGGCGGTAGATACGCAGTATTTT
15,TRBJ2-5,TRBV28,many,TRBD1,CASSLGGFGPETQYF,TGTGCCAGCAGTCTAGGGGGCTTCGGCCCAGAGACCCAGTACTTC
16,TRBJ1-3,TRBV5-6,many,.,CASSLARTFSGNTIYF,TGTGCCAGCAGCTTGGCCAGGACTTTCTCTGGAAACACCATATATTTT
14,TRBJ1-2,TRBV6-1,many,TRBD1,CASTRTGSFYGYTF,TGTGCCAGCACGCGGACAGGGTCGTTCTATGGCTACACCTTC
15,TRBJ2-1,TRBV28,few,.,CASSGADLGYNEQFF,TGTGCCAGCAGTGGGGCGGACTTAGGCTACAATGAGCAGTTCTTC
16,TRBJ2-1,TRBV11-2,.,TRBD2,CASSRPGGVYYNEQFF,TGTGCCAGCAGCCGCCCCGGGGGGGTCTACTACAATGAGCAGTTCTTC
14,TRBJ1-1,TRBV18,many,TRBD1,CASSRQGFGAEAFF,TGTGCCAGCTCACGACAGGGGTTTGGTGCTGAAGCTTTCTTT
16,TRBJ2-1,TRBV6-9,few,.,CASSYSNGPPYNEQFF,TGTGCCAGCAGTTACTCCAACGGGCCTCCCTACAATGAGCAGTTCTTC
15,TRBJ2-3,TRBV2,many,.,CASIERRGHTDTQYF,TGTGCCAGCATTGAAAGGCGGGGGCACACAGATACGCAGTATTTT
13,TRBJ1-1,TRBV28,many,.,CASVGAMNTEAFF,TGTGCCAGCGTCGGGGCCATGAACACTGAAGCTTTCTTT
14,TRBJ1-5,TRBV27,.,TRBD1,CASGQGTGNQPQHF,TGTGCCAGCGGACAGGGGACCGGCAATCAGCCCCAGCATTTT
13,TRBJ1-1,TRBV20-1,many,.,CSAIHTVNTEAFF,TGCAGTGCTATCCACACGGTGAACACTGAAGCTTTCTTT
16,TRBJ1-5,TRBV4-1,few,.,CASSQDHIERNQPQHF,TGCGCCAGCAGCCAAGATCATATAGAGAGGAATCAGCCCCAGCATTTT
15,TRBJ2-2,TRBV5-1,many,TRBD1,CASSLWTGDTGELFF,TGCGCCAGCAGCTTATGGACAGGAGACACCGGGGAGCTGTTTTTT
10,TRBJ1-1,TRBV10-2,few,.,CASSDVMAFF,TGCGCCAGCAGTGATGTCATGGCTTTCTTT
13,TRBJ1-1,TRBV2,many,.,CASSPAWNTEAFF,TGTGCCAGCAGCCCCGCTTGGAACACTGAAGCTTTCTTT
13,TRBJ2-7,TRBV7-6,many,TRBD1,CASSLATGIEQYF,TGTGCCAGCAGCTTAGCGACAGGGATTGAGCAGTACTTC
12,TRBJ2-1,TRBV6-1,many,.,CASRDNNNEQFF,TGTGCCAGCAGGGACAACAACAATGAGCAGTTCTTC
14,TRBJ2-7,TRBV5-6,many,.,CASSLGDSYYEQYF,TGTGCCAGCAGCTTAGGTGACAGCTACTACGAGCAGTACTTC
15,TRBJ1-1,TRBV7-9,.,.,CASREGRQRNTEAFF,TGTGCCAGCAGAGAGGGCCGACAGAGGAACACTGAAGCTTTCTTT
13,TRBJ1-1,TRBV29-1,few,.,CSVGGGLNTEAFF,TGCAGCGTCGGGGGGGGCTTGAACACTGAAGCTTTCTTT
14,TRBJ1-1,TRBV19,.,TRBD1,CASSIRVQGAGAFF,TGTGCCAGTAGTATTCGGGTACAGGGGGCGGGTGCTTTCTTT
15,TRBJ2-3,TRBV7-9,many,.,CASSSQGGSTDTQYF,TGTGCCAGCAGCTCCCAAGGGGGAAGCACAGATACGCAGTATTTT
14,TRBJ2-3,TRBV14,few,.,CASSLRRGTDTQYF,TGTGCCAGCAGCCTCAGGAGGGGCACAGATACGCAGTATTTT
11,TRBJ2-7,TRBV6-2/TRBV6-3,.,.,CASSSLGEQYF,TGTGCCAGCAGTTCCCTCGGGGAGCAGTACTTC
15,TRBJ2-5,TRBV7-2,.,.,CASSEPGTDGVTQYF,TGTGCCAGCAGCGAACCCGGGACCGACGGAGTGACCCAGTACTTC
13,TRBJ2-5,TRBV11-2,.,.,CANSLGHQETQYF,TGTGCCAACAGCTTAGGACACCAAGAGACCCAGTACTTC
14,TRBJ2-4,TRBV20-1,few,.,CSAAGTIAKNIQYF,TGCAGTGCGGCGGGAACCATAGCCAAAAACATTCAGTACTTC
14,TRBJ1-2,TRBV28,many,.,CAIPRGQVQEGYTF,TGTGCCATCCCACGAGGCCAGGTTCAGGAAGGCTACACCTTC
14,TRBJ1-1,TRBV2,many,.,CASSERRSNTEAFF,TGTGCCAGCAGTGAACGGAGGTCGAACACTGAAGCTTTCTTT
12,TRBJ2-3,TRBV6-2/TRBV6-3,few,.,CASSRQPDTQYF,TGTGCCAGCAGTCGACAGCCAGATACGCAGTATTTT
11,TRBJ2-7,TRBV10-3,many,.,CATRSSYEQYF,TGTGCCACACGCAGCTCCTACGAGCAGTACTTC